A selection of T cell receptor beta chains follows, all from one sample in a study of shared clonotypes between healthy human individuals. TCRdb keeps only in-frame clones here, not all; method: immunoSEQ multiplex PCR. The sample lists millions of clones, around nine tenths occurring once. Sequencing used naive CD4+ T cells sorted from blood. These receptors were obtained from a man aged 18 to 29 in good health. Both conserved end residues are part of each CDR3. D genes are given only for firm matches. Size is omitted from some rows. Given values are once, few, many or a class for expanded clones.

clone size	J gene	D gene	V gene	CDR3 DNA	CDR3 protein
once	TRBJ2-2	NA	TRBV19	TGTGCCAGTAGCCCCACCGGGACAAAGTTATGGGAGCTGTTTTTT	CASSPTGTKLWELFF
NA	TRBJ1-3	NA	TRBV5-6	TGTGCCAGCAGCCACTACTCTGGAAACACCATATATTTT	CASSHYSGNTIYF
once	TRBJ2-7	NA	TRBV21-1	TGTGCCAACGGGTACGACATACGGGGGCGGGGAAGCTACGAGCAGTACTTC	CANGYDIRGRGSYEQYF
once	TRBJ1-5	TRBD1	TRBV7-9	TGTGCCAGCAGCTTAGGACAGGGTGCTCAGCCCCAGCATTTT	CASSLGQGAQPQHF
NA	TRBJ1-5	TRBD1	TRBV27	TGTGCCAGCAGTCCCCCGCCGGGACAGAGTTTTATGCAGCCCCAGCATTTT	CASSPPPGQSFMQPQHF
NA	TRBJ1-2	TRBD1	TRBV18	TGTGCCAGCTCACCACCGGGACAGGCTAGGAGCTACACCTTC	CASSPPGQARSYTF
NA	TRBJ2-5	NA	TRBV5-4	TGTGCCAGCAGCCCCCGGAGTACGGATGAGACCCAGTACTTC	CASSPRSTDETQYF
NA	TRBJ1-5	TRBD1	TRBV10-2	TGCGCCAGCAGTGAGTGGGACAGGGGTTATAGGGGCAATCAGCCCCAGCATTTT	CASSEWDRGYRGNQPQHF
NA	TRBJ2-1	NA	TRBV28	TGTGCCAGCAACCCCCCCACAGGTCTTTACAATGAGCAGTTCTTC	CASNPPTGLYNEQFF
NA	TRBJ2-5	NA	TRBV15	TGTGCCACCAGCAGAGATAACAGGGTGGAAGAGACCCAGTACTTC	CATSRDNRVEETQYF
NA	TRBJ1-2	NA	TRBV18	TGTGCCAGCTCACCGGGCAGTAACTATGGCTACACCTTC	CASSPGSNYGYTF
NA	TRBJ2-3	NA	TRBV5-6	TGTGCCAGCAGCTTGGAGGTTTCCCCCCACACAGATACGCAGTATTTT	CASSLEVSPHTDTQYF
NA	TRBJ2-3	TRBD1	TRBV6-5	TGTGCCAGCAGCATCGGTCAGGGGGGCACAGATACGCAGTATTTT	CASSIGQGGTDTQYF
NA	TRBJ2-2	NA	TRBV19	TGTGCCAGTAGTATAACATGGCAGAACACCGGGGAGCTGTTTTTT	CASSITWQNTGELFF
NA	TRBJ2-2	TRBD1	TRBV6-5	TGTGCCAGCAGTTACTTAAGGGGGCCGCACACCGGGGAGCTGTTTTTT	CASSYLRGPHTGELFF
NA	TRBJ2-5	TRBD2	TRBV12-5	TGTGCTAGTGGGACTAGCGGGAGGCAGACCCAGTACTTC	CASGTSGRQTQYF
NA	TRBJ1-5	TRBD1	TRBV2	TGTGCCAGCAGCCGGGGACAGGGGAATCAGCCCCAGCATTTT	CASSRGQGNQPQHF
NA	TRBJ1-6	NA	TRBV13	TGTGCCAGCAGCGACCGGGGGGGAGGCTATAATTCACCCCTCCACTTT	CASSDRGGGYNSPLHF
once	TRBJ1-4	NA	TRBV5-4	TGTGCCAGCAGTAGGCCCGATGAAAAACTGTTTTTT	CASSRPDEKLFF
once	TRBJ1-1	NA	TRBV18	TGTGCCAGCTCCTACATTATGGCCAGAGGAGACACTGAAGCTTTCTTT	CASSYIMARGDTEAFF
NA	TRBJ1-2	NA	TRBV6-1	TGTGCCAGCAATCGGCCGGGGAAGGATGGCTACACCTTC	CASNRPGKDGYTF
once	TRBJ1-2	NA	TRBV4-1	TGCGCCAGCAGCCAAGTCGGCCCTAAAGGCAGCTATGGCTACACCTTC	CASSQVGPKGSYGYTF
NA	TRBJ1-5	TRBD1	TRBV6-5	TGTGCCAGCAGATACGGGACAGTTGATAGCAATCAGCCCCAGCATTTT	CASRYGTVDSNQPQHF
NA	TRBJ2-7	NA	TRBV25-1	TGTGCCAGCAGTGAGGTCCCATACGAGCAGTACTTC	CASSEVPYEQYF
NA	TRBJ2-1	NA	TRBV10-3	TGTGCCATCAACCAGGGAGGTGAGCAGTTCTTC	CAINQGGEQFF
NA	TRBJ2-7	NA	TRBV7-2	TGTGCCAGCAGCAGTGGCCAGCGGGCCGCCTACGAGCAGTACTTC	CASSSGQRAAYEQYF
NA	TRBJ2-3	NA	TRBV2	TGTGCCAGCAGCCAGCTCCCAGATACGCAGTATTTT	CASSQLPDTQYF
NA	TRBJ1-5	NA	TRBV18	TGTGCCAGCTCACCACTTGGTGGCTTCAATCAGCCCCAGCATTTT	CASSPLGGFNQPQHF
NA	TRBJ2-1	TRBD2	TRBV7-9	TGTGCCAGCAGCTTCCATGGACTAGCGGGAGGTAATGAGCAGTTCTTC	CASSFHGLAGGNEQFF
few	TRBJ1-5	TRBD1	TRBV7-8	TGTGCCAGCAGCTTTAGACAGGGGGATCAGCCCCAGCATTTT	CASSFRQGDQPQHF
once	TRBJ2-5	TRBD2	TRBV6-5	TGTGCCAGCACCCCGGGACTAGCGGCCCAAGAGACCCAGTACTTC	CASTPGLAAQETQYF
NA	TRBJ2-1	NA	TRBV4-2	TGTGCCAGCAGCCACGGTTTCCCGAGCTCCTACAATGAGCAGTTCTTC	CASSHGFPSSYNEQFF
NA	TRBJ2-7	NA	TRBV4-2	TGTGCCAGCAGCCAAGATTGGAGCAGTACCTACGAGCAGTACTTC	CASSQDWSSTYEQYF
NA	TRBJ2-7	NA	TRBV6-6	TGTGCCAGCAGACCTACCGGGACTCCTGGCGAGCAGTACTTC	CASRPTGTPGEQYF
NA	TRBJ2-5	NA	TRBV5-1	TGCGCCAGCAGCTTAGGACCCGGGTCCCAAGAGACCCAGTACTTC	CASSLGPGSQETQYF
NA	TRBJ1-1	NA	TRBV9	TGTGCCAGCAGCGCACCCCAAGGAGTCATGAACACTGAAGCTTTCTTT	CASSAPQGVMNTEAFF
NA	TRBJ2-7	NA	TRBV5-4	TGTGCCAGCAGTTCGGGCGGGGGCCGCTACGAGCAGTACTTC	CASSSGGGRYEQYF
NA	TRBJ1-1	NA	TRBV2	TGTGCCAGCAGCATAAAGGGGGTAAGCGCTGAAGCTTTCTTT	CASSIKGVSAEAFF
NA	TRBJ2-7	NA	TRBV5-5	TGTGCCAGCAGCCTGGGACGTGGGCCCTACGAGCAGTACTTC	CASSLGRGPYEQYF
NA	TRBJ1-4	TRBD1	TRBV27	TGTGCCAGCAGTTCTAGTGCAGGGGGAAAACTGTTTTTT	CASSSSAGGKLFF
NA	TRBJ2-7	NA	TRBV10-3	TGTGCCACCGCCTCGGACAGCATCCCCTACGAGCAGTACTTC	CATASDSIPYEQYF
NA	TRBJ2-2	TRBD1	TRBV9	TGTGCCAGCAGCGTAGAACAGGGGAATCTTCGATCAAACACCGGGGAGCTGTTTTTT	CASSVEQGNLRSNTGELFF
NA	TRBJ1-5	NA	TRBV7-2	TGTGCCAGCAGCTTAAGACGCGTGGAGCCCCAGCATTTT	CASSLRRVEPQHF
NA	TRBJ2-5	NA	TRBV2	TGTGCCAGCTCTCGACAGAAAGAGACCCAGTACTTC	CASSRQKETQYF
NA	TRBJ2-7	TRBD1	TRBV28	TGTGCCAGCAGTTCCGGGACAGTGGTTTGGGAGCAGTACTTC	CASSSGTVVWEQYF
NA	TRBJ1-2	NA	TRBV5-4	TGTGCCAGCAGCCACCGGGGCCTGAGTGATGGCTACACCTTC	CASSHRGLSDGYTF
NA	TRBJ2-7	TRBD2	TRBV6-5	TGTGCCAGCACCAGCGGGGTTGACTACGAGCAGTACTTC	CASTSGVDYEQYF
NA	TRBJ1-5	NA	TRBV7-3	TGTGCCAGCAGCTTAACCCCCGGTCAGCCCCAGCATTTT	CASSLTPGQPQHF
NA	TRBJ2-7	NA	TRBV10-3	TGTGCCATCAGTGTAGTCAGTTCCTACGAGCAGTACTTC	CAISVVSSYEQYF
NA	TRBJ1-2	NA	TRBV5-3	TGTGCCAGAAGCCCGTGGCCCCTACCCCTGATGGGCTACACCTTC	CARSPWPLPLMGYTF
NA	TRBJ2-5	NA	TRBV30	TGTGCCTGGAGTCGTGATGTAGAGGAGACCCAGTACTTC	CAWSRDVEETQYF
NA	TRBJ2-1	NA	TRBV7-3	TGTGCCAGCAGCTTAACAGGGACAATGAACAATGAGCAGTTCTTC	CASSLTGTMNNEQFF
NA	TRBJ2-5	NA	TRBV25-1	TGTGCCAGCAGTGAATCGGGTCACCCGTACCAAGAGACCCAGTACTTC	CASSESGHPYQETQYF
once	TRBJ1-5	NA	TRBV18	TGTGCCAGCTCACCACTTCCATCGGAAGAGCCCCAGCATTTT	CASSPLPSEEPQHF